This T cell receptor beta chain originates from a study of blood T cell dynamics during melanoma immunotherapy. Generated by immunoSEQ multiplex PCR, the TCRdb table keeps only in-frame clones and is missing some. The repertoire holds some 15,000 clones, with around 93% as singletons. Regarding time point: week 3, after first cycle of checkpoint inhibitor. At 12 weeks after first infusion, RECIST 1.1 defined response for most patients. No patient had earlier systemic cancer treatment, concurrent immunosuppressants, or another active cancer. The receptor was derived from a human donor with melanoma. Here the sequenced sample was effector memory CD8+ T cells from blood, taken from a patient treated with checkpoint blockade.

CDR3 DNA sequence: TGTGCCAGCAGTTTTCCCGGGAACACCGGGGAGCTGTTTTTT. It encodes CASSFPGNTGELFF. This sequence joins TRBV28 and TRBJ2-2, with D unclear. CDR1 is MDHEN, CDR2 SYDVKM, per germline. The CDR3 spans 14 residues. Trimming removed 3 bases at V and 1 base at J, with 6 bases between.